The subject of this entry is one T cell receptor (beta chain). Its antigen is still unknown. This specimen belongs to a study of PD-1 blockade in classical Hodgkin lymphoma. Study-wide context: On a schedule of every 2 weeks, patients received nivolumab 3 mg/kg intravenously.

General observations from the study: Patients with a complete response exhibited baseline diversity comparable to newly diagnosed patients.

Only in-frame clones appear in the TCRdb table, and some are missing; sequencing was by immunoSEQ multiplex PCR. The repertoire holds more than 40,000 clones, with roughly 72% as singletons. This CDR3 has 17 residues. V was clipped by 4 bases and J by 3 bases; unmatched bases: 15. Germline V gene sequence: CDR1 SGHDT, CDR2 YYEEEE. Every patient experienced relapse after autologous stem cell transplantation, and brentuximab vedotin exposure varied. Sequences were derived from peripheral blood mononuclear cells (PBMCs), sampled before the second cycle of nivolumab. This TCR was recovered from a human donor with classical Hodgkin lymphoma. The chain joins TRBV5-6 to TRBJ1-2; 7 positions match TRBD1. CDR3 in amino acids: CASSPFRLTGFHYGYTF. CDR3 bases: TGTGCCAGCAGCCCGTTTAGATTGACAGGGTTCCACTATGGCTACACCTTC.